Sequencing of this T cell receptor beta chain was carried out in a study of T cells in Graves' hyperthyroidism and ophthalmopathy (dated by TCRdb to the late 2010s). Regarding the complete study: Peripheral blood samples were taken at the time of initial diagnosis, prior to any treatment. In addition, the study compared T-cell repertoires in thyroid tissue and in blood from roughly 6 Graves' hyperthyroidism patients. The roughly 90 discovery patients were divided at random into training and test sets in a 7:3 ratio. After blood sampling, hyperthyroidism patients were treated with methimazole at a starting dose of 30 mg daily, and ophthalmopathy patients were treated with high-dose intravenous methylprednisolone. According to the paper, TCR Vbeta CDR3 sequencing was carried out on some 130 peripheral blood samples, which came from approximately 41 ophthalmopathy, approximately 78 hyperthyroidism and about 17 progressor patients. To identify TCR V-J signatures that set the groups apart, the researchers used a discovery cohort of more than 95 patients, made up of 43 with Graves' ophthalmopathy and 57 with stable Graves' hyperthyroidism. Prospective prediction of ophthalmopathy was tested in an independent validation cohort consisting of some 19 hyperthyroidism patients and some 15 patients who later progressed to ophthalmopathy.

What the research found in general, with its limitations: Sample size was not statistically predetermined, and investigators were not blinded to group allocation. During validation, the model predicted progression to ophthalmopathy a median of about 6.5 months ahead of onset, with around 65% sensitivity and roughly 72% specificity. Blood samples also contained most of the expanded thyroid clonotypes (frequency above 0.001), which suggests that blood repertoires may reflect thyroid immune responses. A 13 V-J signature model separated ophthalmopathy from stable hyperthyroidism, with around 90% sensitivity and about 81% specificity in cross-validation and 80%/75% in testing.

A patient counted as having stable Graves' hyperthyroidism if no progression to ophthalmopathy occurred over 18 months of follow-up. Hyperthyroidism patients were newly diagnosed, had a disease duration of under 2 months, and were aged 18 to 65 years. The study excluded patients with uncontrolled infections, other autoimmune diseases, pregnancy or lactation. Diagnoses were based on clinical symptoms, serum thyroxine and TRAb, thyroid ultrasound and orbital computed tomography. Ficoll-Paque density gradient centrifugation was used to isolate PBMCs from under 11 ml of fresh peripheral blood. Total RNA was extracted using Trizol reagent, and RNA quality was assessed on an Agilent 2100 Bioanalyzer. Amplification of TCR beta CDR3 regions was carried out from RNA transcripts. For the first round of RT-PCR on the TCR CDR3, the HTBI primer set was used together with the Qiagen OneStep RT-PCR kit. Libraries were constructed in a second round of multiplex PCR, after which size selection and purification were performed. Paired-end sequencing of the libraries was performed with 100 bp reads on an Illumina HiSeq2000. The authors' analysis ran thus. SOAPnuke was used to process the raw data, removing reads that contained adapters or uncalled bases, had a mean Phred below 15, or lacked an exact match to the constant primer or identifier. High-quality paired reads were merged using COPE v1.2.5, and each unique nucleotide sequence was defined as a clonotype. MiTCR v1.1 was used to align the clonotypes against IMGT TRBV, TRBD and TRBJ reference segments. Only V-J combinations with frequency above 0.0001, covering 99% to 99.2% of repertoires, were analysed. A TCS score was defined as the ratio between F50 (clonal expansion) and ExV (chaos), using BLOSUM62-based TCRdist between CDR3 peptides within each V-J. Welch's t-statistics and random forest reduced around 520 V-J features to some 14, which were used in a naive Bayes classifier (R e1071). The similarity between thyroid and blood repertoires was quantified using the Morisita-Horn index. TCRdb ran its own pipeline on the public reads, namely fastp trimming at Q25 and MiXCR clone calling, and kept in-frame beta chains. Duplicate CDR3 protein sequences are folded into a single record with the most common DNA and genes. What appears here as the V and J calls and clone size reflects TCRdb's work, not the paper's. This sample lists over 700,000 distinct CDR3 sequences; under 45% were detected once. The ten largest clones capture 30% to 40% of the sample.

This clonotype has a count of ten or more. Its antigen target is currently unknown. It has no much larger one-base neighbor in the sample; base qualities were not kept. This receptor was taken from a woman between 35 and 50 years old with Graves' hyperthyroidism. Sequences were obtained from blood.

In nucleotide form, the sequence is TGTGCCACCAGCAGAGTCGGGGCCCCAGCCTATGGCTACACCTTC. Protein translation: CATSRVGAPAYGYTF. The V and J genes are TRBV15 and TRBJ1-2; a tentative D call is TRBD1 (5 bases match). Counted from cysteine to phenylalanine, this CDR3 has 15 amino acids. The sequence is cut down to CDR3 DNA, 45 bases in frame from base 1. Trimming costs V 1 base and J 4 bases, and their ends lie 13 bases apart. The germline V gene (reference sequence) specifies LNHNV as CDR1 and YYDKDF as CDR2.